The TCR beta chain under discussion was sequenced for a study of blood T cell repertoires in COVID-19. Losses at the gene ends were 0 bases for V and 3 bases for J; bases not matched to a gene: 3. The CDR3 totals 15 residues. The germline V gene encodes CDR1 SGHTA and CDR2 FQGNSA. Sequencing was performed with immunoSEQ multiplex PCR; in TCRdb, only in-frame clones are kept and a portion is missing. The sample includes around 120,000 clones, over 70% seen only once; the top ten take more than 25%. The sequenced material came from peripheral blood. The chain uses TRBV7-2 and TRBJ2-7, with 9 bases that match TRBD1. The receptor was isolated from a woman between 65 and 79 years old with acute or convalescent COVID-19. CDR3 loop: CASSLAPGQGYEQYF. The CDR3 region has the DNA TGTGCCAGCAGCTTAGCCCCGGGACAGGGCTACGAGCAGTACTTC.